These 21 T cell receptor beta chains share one sample of origin, sequenced in a study of T cell responses to AZD1222 COVID-19 vaccine. Method: immunoSEQ multiplex PCR; TCRdb's copy keeps in-frame clones and lacks some. Counted here are just under 85,000 clones, around 85% occurring once; the ten biggest clones make up 6% to 9%. Sample: peripheral blood, taken on day 0 of AZD1222 vaccination. The origin of the receptors is an adult in good health.

This clone has only a few counts. The CDR3 DNA reads TGTGCCAGCAGCTTAGGGGAGGGATATGAAGCTTTCTTT. Encoded protein: CASSLGEGYEAFF. The V call is TRBV7-6, the J call TRBJ1-1; D is unresolved. This CDR3 region has 13 residues. Germline V gene data show CDR1 as SGHVS and CDR2 as FNYEAQ. The ends were cut back, 1 base at V and 7 bases at J, with 10 bases in the middle. The variable domain in full, with the rest retrieved from reference TRBV7-6 and TRBJ1-1, is GAGVSQSPRYKVTKRGQDVALRCDPISGHVSLYWYRQALGQGPEFLTYFNYEAQQDKSGLPNDRFSAERPEGSISTLTIQRTEQRDSAMYRCASSLGEGYEAFFGQGTRLTVV.

J is TRBJ2-7 and V is TRBV9; 7 bases agree with TRBD1. V lost 4 bases and J lost 2; bases outside the gene matches: 6. This CDR3 comprises 14 residues. The germline V gene has CDR1 SGDLS and CDR2 YYNGEE. The CDR3 region is CASSSGTATYEQYF. CDR3 bases: TGTGCCAGCAGCTCCGGGACAGCCACCTACGAGCAGTACTTC.

The V call is TRBV7-2, the J call TRBJ1-1, with D hard to call. CDR1 SGHTA and CDR2 FQGNSA come from the germline V gene. The CDR3 is 13 residues long. Trimming removed 1 base at V and 6 bases at J, with 9 bases between. The CDR3 DNA sequence: TGTGCCAGCAGCTTAGGACGGAATTCTGAAGCTTTCTTT. Protein: CASSLGRNSEAFF. Using reference TRBV7-2 and TRBJ1-1 for the parts outside the CDR3, the full variable domain is GAGVSQSPSNKVTEKGKDVELRCDPISGHTALYWYRQSLGQGLEFLIYFQGNSAPDKSGLPSDRFSAERTGGSVSTLTIQRTQQEDSAVYLCASSLGRNSEAFFGQGTRLTVV.

This clone was seen more than once but under ten times. The chain uses TRBV29-1 and TRBJ2-1, with D possibly matching TRBD1 (7 bases). The CDR3 extends over 15 amino acids. V was clipped by 3 bases and J by 6 bases, with 18 bases between them. CDR1 is SQVTM, CDR2 ANQGSEA, per germline. The CDR3 spells CSVDRQGGQSNEQFF. The CDR3 DNA reads TGCAGCGTTGATAGGCAGGGGGGACAGAGCAATGAGCAGTTCTTC.

This rearrangement joins TRBV5-1 to TRBJ1-2, with 10 bases matching TRBD1. CDR3 length: 13 residues. Germline lookup yields CDR1 SGHRS and CDR2 YFSETQ. The trim removed 2 bases at V and 6 bases at J, leaving 1 base unmatched. In nucleotides, the CDR3 is TGCGCCAGCAGCTTCGGGACAGGGGATGGCTACACCTTC. It codes for CASSFGTGDGYTF.

This clone was detected a few times. The rearrangement joins TRBV5-1 to TRBJ2-7; TRBD1 matches at 9 bases. The J segment lost 4 bases and the V segment lost 4 bases, leaving 6 bases of the junction unmatched. The CDR3 is made up of 14 amino acids. CDR1 and CDR2 (germline): SGHRS, YFSETQ. The CDR3 region has the DNA TGCGCCAGCAGCCCGCGGGACAGGGAATACGAGCAGTACTTC. Translation: CASSPRDREYEQYF.

This chain joins TRBV28 and TRBJ2-2; 13 bases are a match to TRBD2. The ends lost 5 bases at V and 2 bases at J; junction bases unmatched: 5. CDR3 length equals 17 residues. The germline V gene encodes CDR1 MDHEN and CDR2 SYDVKM. CDR3 DNA sequence: TGTGCCAGCAGTCCCCGGACTAGCGGGAGAAACACCGGGGAGCTGTTTTTT. It codes for CASSPRTSGRNTGELFF.

The genes are TRBV28 and TRBJ1-5, with D tentatively TRBD1 (5 bases). V lost 7 bases to trimming and J lost 2 bases, with 12 bases between them. Germline values: CDR1 MDHEN, CDR2 SYDVKM. The CDR3 length is 14 residues. The CDR3 bases are TGTGCCAGCAAAGGGGAGTCGGGCAATCAGCCCCAGCATTTT. Residues: CASKGESGNQPQHF.

V and J are TRBV3-1 (or the pseudogene TRBV3-2) and TRBJ1-2; the D is unclear. Germline V gene sequence: CDR1 LGHDT, CDR2 YNNKEL (reference sequence). Trimming left V 1 base short and J 8 bases short, with 5 bases between. The CDR3 has 11 amino acids. CDR3 DNA sequence: TGTGCCAGCAGCCAAGTAGGGGGCTACACCTTC. Translation gives CASSQVGGYTF.

Remarks on this clone: Germline is not matched at one junction end, which may reflect a read error. The chain carries TRBV29-1 and TRBJ1-1; D gene uncertain. From germline, CDR1 is SQVTM and CDR2 ANQGSEA. The CDR3 runs 11 residues. The CDR3 sequence: CSVEVRTEAFF. In DNA form, the CDR3 reads TGCAGCGTGGAAGTTCGCACTGAAGCTTTCTTT. Looking up the rest from reference TRBV29-1 and TRBJ1-1 gives the full variable domain: SAVISQKPSRDICQRGTSLTIQCQVDSQVTMMFWYRQQPGQSLTLIATANQGSEATYESGFVIDKFPISRPNLTFSTLTVSNMSPEDSSIYLCSVEVRTEAFFGQGTRLTVV.

The chain recombines TRBV5-1 with TRBJ2-3; a possible D gene is TRBD2 (6 bases). The CDR3 extends over 15 amino acids. V lost 0 bases and J 2 bases, leaving 10 bases between the germline ends. Germline V gives CDR1 SGHRS, CDR2 YFSETQ. The CDR3 DNA is TGCGCCAGCAGCTTGGTAACGGGGGACACAGATACGCAGTATTTT. This codes for CASSLVTGDTDTQYF.

This clone appeared once. The rearrangement links TRBV5-6 to TRBJ2-3; D might be TRBD1 (5 bases). Trimming took off 1 base at V and 5 bases at J, with 8 bases between the two ends. The CDR3 spans 13 residues. Germline lookup yields CDR1 SGHDT and CDR2 YYEEEE. CDR3 nucleotide sequence: TGTGCCAGCAGCTTGCAGGGTGGAGATACGCAGTATTTT. Its translation is CASSLQGGDTQYF.

The chain couples TRBV28 to TRBJ1-1; D is perhaps TRBD1 (5 bases). The CDR3 is made up of 14 amino acids. Germline CDR1 reads MDHEN; CDR2 reads SYDVKM. Trimming cost V 5 bases and J 1 base, with 11 bases left between them. The CDR3 DNA follows: TGTGCCAGCAGTCCTCGACAGCAGAACACTGAAGCTTTCTTT. As protein: CASSPRQQNTEAFF.

CDR3 in DNA: TGTGCCAGCAGGCTGGGACAGGAGGTTGAAGCTTTCTTT. Translated: CASRLGQEVEAFF. V and J are TRBV2 and TRBJ1-1; TRBD1 aligns across 8 bases. V lost 6 bases to trimming and J lost 7 bases; unmatched junction nucleotides: 7. Germline lookup yields CDR1 SNHLY and CDR2 FYNNEI. This CDR3 is 13 amino acids long.

This clone was detected only a few times. The rearrangement uses TRBV28 and TRBJ1-5; TRBD1 is a possible D gene (5 bases). V gave up 8 bases and J gave up 2 bases, with 31 bases separating them. The CDR3 spans 20 residues. Germline-derived CDR1 and CDR2 are MDHEN and SYDVKM. The CDR3 reads CASSIPRDARKTYRNQPQHF. The CDR3 DNA reads TGTGCCAGCTCTATCCCCCGGGACGCCCGGAAAACTTATCGCAATCAGCCCCAGCATTTT.

The rearrangement uses TRBV19 and TRBJ1-2; tentatively, D is TRBD1 (5 bases). Trimming left V 1 base short and J 7 bases short, with 13 bases between. Looked up from germline, CDR1 is LNHDA and CDR2 is SQIVND (reference sequence). The CDR3 has 14 amino acids. The CDR3 nucleotides read TGTGCCAGTAGTATAGGGGGCACAGTCGGTGGCTACACCTTC. Translating gives CASSIGGTVGGYTF.

This chain connects TRBV27 to TRBJ2-1; D possibly corresponds to TRBD2 (5 bases). Germline assignment: CDR1 MNHEY and CDR2 SMNVEV (reference sequence). V shed 0 bases and J shed 7 bases, with 16 bases lying between them. The CDR3 is 16 amino acids. The CDR3 nucleotides read TGTGCCAGCAGTTTATCAAGCGGCCTCCCCCAAAATGAGCAGTTCTTC. It translates to CASSLSSGLPQNEQFF.

The chain uses TRBV7-2 and TRBJ2-7; 7 nucleotides match TRBD1. CDR3 length: 15 residues. J gave up 2 bases and V 1 base, and 5 bases lay outside the gene matches. CDR1 and CDR2 from the germline V gene are SGHTA and FQGNSA. The CDR3 region is CASSLGQGVPYEQYF. Here the CDR3 DNA reads TGTGCCAGCAGCTTAGGGCAGGGGGTCCCCTACGAGCAGTACTTC.

The V gene is TRBV3-1 (or the pseudogene TRBV3-2), the J gene TRBJ1-1, with TRBD1 identical over 9 bases. V shed 7 bases, J shed 0 bases, and the junction held 3 bases outside the gene matches. The V gene's germline CDR1 is LGHDT and CDR2 YNNKEL (reference sequence). There are 14 residues in the CDR3. DNA for the CDR3: TGTGCCAGCAAGGACAGGGGTCTGAACACTGAAGCTTTCTTT. Encoded protein: CASKDRGLNTEAFF.

The gene calls are TRBV15 and TRBJ2-3, with D perhaps matching TRBD1 (6 bases). This CDR3 spans 16 amino acids. Germline CDR1 reads LNHNV; CDR2 reads YYDKDF (reference sequence). The V gene lost 0 bases and the J gene lost 1 base, with 11 bases spanning the gap. The CDR3 region has the DNA TGTGCCACCAGCAGAGATACAGGGAGCCGCACAGATACGCAGTATTTT. Residues: CATSRDTGSRTDTQYF.

This chain connects TRBV28 to TRBJ1-2; D is ambiguous. This CDR3 region has 15 residues. The V end lost 6 bases, the J end lost 5 bases, and 19 bases lay between the germline ends. Germline V gene lookup returns CDR1 MDHEN and CDR2 SYDVKM. CDR3 loop: CASRINGYSRYGYTF. The DNA of the CDR3 is TGTGCCAGCAGGATAAATGGGTACTCCAGGTATGGCTACACCTTC.